This T cell receptor (beta chain) came from a study of T cell responses to AZD1222 COVID-19 vaccine (dated by TCRdb to the early 2020s). About the full investigation: AZD1222 recipients whose second dose came at about 4 weeks and those whose second dose came at about 12 weeks were combined into one group, since spike-specific TCR depth and breadth did not differ between the two schedules. TCR sequencing covered more than 230 trial participants: 200 to 210 given two doses of AZD1222 and about 26 given two doses of MenACWY control vaccine. Trial participants were enrolled by age into subgroups of 18-55, 56-69 and 70-plus years, and around 140, 26 and 57 TCR-sequenced participants, respectively, were included in these subgroups.

In the case of this clone: No antigen is known for it. Base qualities are not recorded, but no much larger clone differs from it by a single base.

The sample's time point label, in plain terms: baseline before first vaccination. Vaccinee samples were obtained from the UK trials COV001 and COV002, which included a single-blind randomized controlled phase 2/3 trial of AZD1222 (ChAdOx1 nCoV-19) in healthy adults. For TCRbeta chain sequencing, PBMC samples from trial participants were taken at day 0 and at day 28 after the second dose. The CDR3 regions of human TCRbeta chains were subjected to immunosequencing. Per the source publication's procedure: Repertoire TCRs were checked for matches against a reference library of SARS-CoV-2-specific TCRs that had been generated using the MIRA antigen-specificity platform. Breadth was defined as the fraction of unique TCRs that were SARS-CoV-2-associated. Depth was defined as the fraction of total T cells that were SARS-CoV-2-associated. Each spike-specific TCR was assigned to its reactive spike region and to a CD4 or CD8 class using the MIRA data. Log10-transformed breadth and depth values were compared by one-way ANOVA with Sidak's multiple comparisons tests. TCRdb retrieved this table from immuneACCESS and kept in-frame rearrangements only. Not all clones are present; in checked studies, unresolved V genes account for under half, and no reason is known for the remainder. Clone size and V and J calls were adopted from that table, with D and trimming inferred from the DNA. A total of about 120,000 clones appear in this sample, 91% of them only once. Around 4.3% of the sample is held by the ten biggest clonotypes.

Overall study outcomes, separate from this receptor: No day 14 peak-response samples were available, so repertoires were characterized only after the peak T cell response. Participants were mostly white British and included more females than males, and it was suggested by the authors that clonal diversity may have been underestimated. A significant rise in spike-specific TCR breadth and depth was observed after two AZD1222 doses relative to day 0 and relative to MenACWY recipients. Conclusions about previously exposed vaccinees are limited because only a handful of AZD1222 recipients were SARS-CoV-2 seropositive at baseline. Epitopes outside the regions mutated in the B.1.351 and B.1.1.7 variants were reportedly recognized by nearly half of the unique spike-specific TCRs. CD4 TCRs associated with the vaccine covered the entire spike protein, and the dominant responses were in regions 160-218 and 743-854. The 56-69-year group was small, and its depth increase did not reach significance, likely because of low power.

V sheds 0 bases and J sheds 2 bases, leaving 9 bases between their ends. Looking up the germline V gene yields CDR1 SGDLS and CDR2 YYNGEE. The CDR3 numbers 15 residues from cysteine through phenylalanine. The read is trimmed to its CDR3 DNA, 45 bases read in frame from base 1. Material: peripheral blood, obtained on day 0 of AZD1222 vaccination. The chain is made from TRBV9 and TRBJ2-1, with no confident D gene call. The sequence was collected from an adult in good health. CDR3 reads: CASSVDSGPYNEQFF. The sequence in DNA is TGTGCCAGCAGCGTAGACAGTGGCCCCTACAATGAGCAGTTCTTC.